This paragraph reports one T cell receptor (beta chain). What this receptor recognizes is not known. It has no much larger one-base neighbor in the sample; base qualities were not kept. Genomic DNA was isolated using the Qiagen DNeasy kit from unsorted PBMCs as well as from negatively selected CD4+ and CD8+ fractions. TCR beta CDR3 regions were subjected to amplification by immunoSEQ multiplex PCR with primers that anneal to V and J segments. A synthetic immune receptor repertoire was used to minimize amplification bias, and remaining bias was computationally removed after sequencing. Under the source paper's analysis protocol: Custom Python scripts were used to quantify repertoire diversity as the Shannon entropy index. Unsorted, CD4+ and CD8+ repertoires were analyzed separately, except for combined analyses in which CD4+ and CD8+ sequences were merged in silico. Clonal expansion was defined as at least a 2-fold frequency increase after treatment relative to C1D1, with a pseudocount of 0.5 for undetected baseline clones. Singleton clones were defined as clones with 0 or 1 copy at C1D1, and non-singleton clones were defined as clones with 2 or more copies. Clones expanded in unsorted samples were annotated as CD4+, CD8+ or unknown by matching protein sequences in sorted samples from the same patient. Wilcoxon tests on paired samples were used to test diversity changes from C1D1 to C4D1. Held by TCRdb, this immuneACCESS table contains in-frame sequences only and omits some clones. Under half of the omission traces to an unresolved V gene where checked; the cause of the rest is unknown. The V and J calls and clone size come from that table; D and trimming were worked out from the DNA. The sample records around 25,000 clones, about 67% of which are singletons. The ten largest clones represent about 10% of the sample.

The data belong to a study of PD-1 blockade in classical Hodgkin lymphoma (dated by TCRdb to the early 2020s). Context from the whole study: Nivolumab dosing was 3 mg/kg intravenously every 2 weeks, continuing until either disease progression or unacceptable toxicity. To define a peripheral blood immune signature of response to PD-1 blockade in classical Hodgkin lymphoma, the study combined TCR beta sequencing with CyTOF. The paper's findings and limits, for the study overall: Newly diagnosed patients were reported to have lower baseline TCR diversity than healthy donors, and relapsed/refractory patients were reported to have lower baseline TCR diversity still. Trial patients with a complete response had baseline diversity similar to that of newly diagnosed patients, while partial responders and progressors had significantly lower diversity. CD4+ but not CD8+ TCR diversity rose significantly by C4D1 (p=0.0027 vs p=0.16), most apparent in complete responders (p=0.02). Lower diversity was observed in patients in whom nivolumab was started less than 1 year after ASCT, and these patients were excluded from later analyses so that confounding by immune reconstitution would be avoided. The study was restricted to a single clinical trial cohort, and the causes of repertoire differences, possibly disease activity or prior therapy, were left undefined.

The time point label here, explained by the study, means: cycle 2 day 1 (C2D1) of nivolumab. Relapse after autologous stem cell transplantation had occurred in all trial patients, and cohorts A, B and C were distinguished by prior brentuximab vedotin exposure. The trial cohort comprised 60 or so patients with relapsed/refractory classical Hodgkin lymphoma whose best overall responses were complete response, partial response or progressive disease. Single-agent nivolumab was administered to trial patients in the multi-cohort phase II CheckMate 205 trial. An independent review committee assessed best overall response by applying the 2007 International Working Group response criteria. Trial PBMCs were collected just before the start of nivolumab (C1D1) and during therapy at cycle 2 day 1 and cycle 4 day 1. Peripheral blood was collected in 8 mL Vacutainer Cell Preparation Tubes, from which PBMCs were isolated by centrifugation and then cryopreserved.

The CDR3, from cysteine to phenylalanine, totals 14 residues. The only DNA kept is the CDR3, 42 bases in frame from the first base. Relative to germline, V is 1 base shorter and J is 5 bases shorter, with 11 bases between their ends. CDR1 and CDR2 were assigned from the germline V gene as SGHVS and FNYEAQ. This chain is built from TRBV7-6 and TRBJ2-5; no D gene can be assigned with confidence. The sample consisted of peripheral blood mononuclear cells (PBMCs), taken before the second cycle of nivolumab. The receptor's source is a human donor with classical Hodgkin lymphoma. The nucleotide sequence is TGTGCCAGCAGCTTAGTAGACCTCTTGGAGACCCAGTACTTC. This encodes CASSLVDLLETQYF.